Following are 21 T cell receptor beta chains from one sample sequenced in a study of cytomegalovirus exposure and HLA in healthy donors. Repertoires were generated with immunoSEQ multiplex PCR, while TCRdb's copy carries only in-frame clones and drops some. The sample lists 160,000 or so clones, approximately 84% seen once, with about 9.4% in the top ten. Sequenced material: PBMCs. These receptors were taken from a young man in good health and CMV-seropositive.

The chain uses TRBV29-1 and TRBJ2-1; 7 nucleotides agree with TRBD2. This CDR3 comprises 14 residues. Germline CDR1 reads SQVTM; CDR2 reads ANQGSEA. V dropped 4 bases and J dropped 0; count of bases not matched to a gene: 3. The DNA for the CDR3 is TGCAGCGTTGGTGGGGGGGGCTCCTACAATGAGCAGTTCTTC. Encoded protein: CSVGGGGSYNEQFF.

This clone was counted once. This sequence joins TRBV7-2 and TRBJ2-5, with 9 bases aligning to TRBD1. CDR3 length equals 18 residues. Germline V gene sequence: CDR1 SGHTA, CDR2 FQGNSA. V was pared by 1 base and J by 4 bases, with 13 bases of the junction left unmatched. The CDR3 protein is CASSLGGGTGTYRETQYF. CDR3 DNA: TGTGCCAGCAGCTTAGGGGGAGGGACAGGGACCTACCGAGAGACCCAGTACTTC.

The chain is built from TRBV29-1 and TRBJ2-7, with 9 positions matching TRBD1. Germline assignment: CDR1 SQVTM and CDR2 ANQGSEA. The CDR3 is 13 amino acids. Trimming took 7 bases from V and 2 from J; bases not matched to a gene: 6. CDR3 protein: CSAGDRVTYEQYF. The CDR3 DNA sequence: TGCAGCGCTGGGGACAGGGTGACCTACGAGCAGTACTTC.

J is TRBJ1-3 and V is TRBV7-9; 8 nucleotides line up with TRBD1. This CDR3 is 13 amino acids long. Trimming removed 5 bases from V and 4 bases from J; junction bases left unmatched: 1. Germline values: CDR1 SEHNR, CDR2 FQNEAQ (reference sequence). This CDR3 reads CASSTGGGNTIYF. Here the CDR3 DNA reads TGTGCCAGCAGCACAGGGGGAGGAAACACCATATATTTT.

This clone was recorded once. The chain uses TRBV5-4 and TRBJ1-1; tentative D call: TRBD1 (5 bases). Per germline, CDR1 SGHNT and CDR2 YYREEE (reference sequence). V was clipped by 0 bases and J by 4 bases, with 7 bases between them. This CDR3 is 13 amino acids long. As DNA, the CDR3 is TGTGCCAGCAGCTTGGATAGGGGCACTGAAGCTTTCTTT. Residues: CASSLDRGTEAFF.

This chain connects TRBV6-1 to TRBJ2-5; 9 positions agree with TRBD2. The CDR3 runs to 15 residues. The V gene's germline CDR1 is MNHNS and CDR2 SASEGT. With 4 bases clipped from V and 2 bases from J, the junction kept 5 bases outside the gene matches. The CDR3 sequence: CASSALAGQQETQYF. The DNA of the CDR3 is TGTGCCAGCAGTGCTCTAGCGGGGCAGCAAGAGACCCAGTACTTC.

This clone was seen only once. CDR3 bases: TGTGCCAGCAGTTACGATCTAGCGGGGGCCACTGAAGCTTTCTTT. This translates into CASSYDLAGATEAFF. The chain uses TRBV6-6 and TRBJ1-1; TRBD1 might be the D (6 bases). This CDR3 is 15 amino acids long. Between the trimmed V and J ends, which lost 2 bases and 4 bases, there was a span of 14 bases. CDR1 is MNHNY, CDR2 SVGAGI, per germline (reference sequence).

On this clone: The same CDR3 is also encoded by other DNA sequences in this sample. The gene calls are TRBV5-6 and TRBJ2-7; 10 bases are a match to TRBD1. Germline values: CDR1 SGHDT, CDR2 YYEEEE. V was clipped by 3 bases and J by 3 bases; unmatched bases: 3. The CDR3 covers 14 residues. The CDR3 region has the DNA TGTGCCAGCAGCTCGGGGACAGGGGTCTACGAGCAGTACTTC. As protein: CASSSGTGVYEQYF.

The chain employs TRBV28 and TRBJ1-5; 9 positions match TRBD1. Unmatched junction bases numbered 6, after V lost 5 bases and J lost 1 base. The CDR3 sequence is 16 residues long. Germline loops: CDR1 MDHEN, CDR2 SYDVKM. CDR3 in amino acids: CASSPTTGGSNQPQHF. CDR3 nucleotide sequence: TGTGCCAGCAGTCCGACGACAGGGGGGAGCAATCAGCCCCAGCATTTT.

The chain combines TRBV7-3 with TRBJ2-2, with D possibly TRBD1 on 5 matching bases. V was shortened by 5 bases and J by 2 bases, with 9 bases between the two germline ends. The CDR3 contains 14 residues. Germline V gene lookup returns CDR1 SGHTA and CDR2 FQGTGA. The CDR3: CASSPGHNTGELFF. The DNA for the CDR3 is TGTGCCAGCAGCCCTGGACACAACACCGGGGAGCTGTTTTTT.

The V gene is TRBV19, the J gene TRBJ2-5; D gene ambiguous. The V end lost 0 bases, the J end lost 1 base, and 12 bases lay between the germline ends. The germline gives CDR1 LNHDA, CDR2 SQIVND (reference sequence). The CDR3 totals 16 residues. The CDR3 coding sequence is TGTGCCAGTAGTATAGATCATGGGCTCCGCCAAGAGACCCAGTACTTC. This sequence encodes CASSIDHGLRQETQYF.

The chain joins TRBV7-8 to TRBJ2-3; 8 nucleotides agree with TRBD2. This CDR3 spans 16 amino acids. V lost 5 bases, J lost 4 bases, and 11 bases stayed unmatched. The germline V gene encodes CDR1 SGHVS and CDR2 FQNEAQ. The DNA of the CDR3 is TGTGCCAGCAGCCCATCCCTTAGCGGGGCAGCAGATACGCAGTATTTT. This encodes CASSPSLSGAADTQYF.

This clone appeared once. The chain uses TRBV11-2 and TRBJ2-1, with a tentative D call TRBD2 (5 bases). The CDR3 sequence is 18 residues long. Trimming stripped 1 base from V and 7 bases from J, with 23 bases between. Germline CDR1 SGHAT, CDR2 FQNNGV. CDR3 residues: CASSLGLTGRWMENEQFF. As DNA, the CDR3 is TGTGCCAGCAGCTTAGGACTAACGGGCCGCTGGATGGAAAATGAGCAGTTCTTC.

J is TRBJ2-2 and V is TRBV10-3; no clear D gene. The CDR3 has 15 residues. From germline, CDR1 is ENHRY and CDR2 SYGVKD. V shed 2 bases and J shed 4 bases, with 11 bases lying between them. CDR3 sequence: CAISEGNRPTGELFF. CDR3 bases: TGTGCCATCAGTGAGGGAAACAGACCCACCGGGGAGCTGTTTTTT.

As regards this clone: One junction end does not reproduce the germline sequence, and a read error may be involved. This rearrangement joins TRBV9 to TRBJ2-2, with 8 nucleotides matching TRBD2. Looked up from germline, CDR1 is SGDLS and CDR2 is YYNGEE. There are 17 residues in the CDR3. The CDR3, as DNA: TGTGCCAGCAGCGTAGGTCGGGGGGGCCCTAGAGCCGGGGAGTTGTTTTTT. Its protein product is CASSVGRGGPRAGELFF.

This chain uses TRBV28 with TRBJ2-7, with a tentative D call TRBD2 (6 bases). The V end lost 6 bases, the J end lost 3 bases, and 15 bases lay between the germline ends. This CDR3 has 14 amino acids. The germline gives CDR1 MDHEN, CDR2 SYDVKM. The CDR3 DNA reads as TGTGCCAGCAGGTCCCCGGGACTCAACTACGAGCAGTACTTC. Residues: CASRSPGLNYEQYF.

The chain couples TRBV27 to TRBJ2-3; D is perhaps TRBD2 (6 bases). The V and J ends lost 5 bases and 0 bases respectively, with 12 bases between them. This CDR3 is 15 amino acids long. CDR1 MNHEY and CDR2 SMNVEV come from the germline V gene (reference sequence). The CDR3 region is CASSPGVSSTDTQYF. CDR3 coding DNA: TGTGCCAGCAGTCCGGGGGTTTCTAGCACAGATACGCAGTATTTT.

The CDR3 sequence is CASSNSGRGNTEAFF. The CDR3, as DNA: TGCGCCAGCTCCAATTCCGGGCGGGGAAACACTGAAGCTTTCTTT. This chain joins TRBV10-1 and TRBJ1-1; D not resolved. Per the germline V gene, CDR1 is WNHNN and CDR2 is SYGVQD (reference sequence). The CDR3 runs 15 residues. The V gene lost 8 bases and the J gene lost 2 bases, with 18 bases spanning the gap.

The chain uses TRBV10-1 and TRBJ2-1; a weak D match, TRBD1 (5 bases). The V and J ends lost 3 bases and 9 bases respectively, with 9 bases between them. The germline V gene has CDR1 WNHNN and CDR2 SYGVQD (reference sequence). The CDR3 has 12 amino acids. The CDR3 DNA is TGCGCCAGCAGTGATCGTAGGGGTGAGCAGTTCTTC. Translated, it gives CASSDRRGEQFF.

The rearrangement joins TRBV7-2 to TRBJ1-5; D unclear. V was trimmed by 2 bases and J by 0 bases, leaving 8 bases between them. Germline V gene data show CDR1 as SGHTA and CDR2 as FQGNSA. CDR3 length equals 15 residues. The CDR3 is CASSLSQVSNQPQHF. The DNA for the CDR3 is TGTGCCAGCAGCTTAAGTCAGGTTAGCAATCAGCCCCAGCATTTT.

The chain uses TRBV6-1 and TRBJ2-1; maybe TRBD1 (6 bases). V shed 6 bases and J shed 6 bases, with 12 bases lying between them. The CDR3 is made up of 13 amino acids. The V gene's germline CDR1 is MNHNS and CDR2 SASEGT. The CDR3 DNA follows: TGTGCCAGCAGATTCACAGGGATCAATGAGCAGTTCTTC. It specifies CASRFTGINEQFF.